The present T cell receptor (beta chain) was sequenced within a study of blood T cell repertoires in COVID-19. Study in general: The cDNA or gDNA used as material had been derived from T cells, B-cell-depleted T cells, or PBMCs.

The CDR3 spans 15 residues. V was cut by 0 bases and J by 9 bases, with 12 bases left in between. Germline loops: CDR1 MNHEY, CDR2 SVGAGI. What the recovered Cohort 3 donors had was two negative PCRs, clearance, or symptom resolution. TCRdb's table, derived via immunoSEQ multiplex PCR, lists solely in-frame clones and lacks some. Here the sample spans 300,000 to 400,000 clones, approximately 88% being singletons. The sample was PBMCs or T cells enriched from blood (not recorded which). The origin of this receptor is a man aged 25 to 45 who had recovered from COVID-19. The chain carries TRBV6-5 and TRBJ1-6; no clear D. CDR3 in DNA: TGTGCCAGCAGTTACTCTGGCCCCCGGGGTTCACCCCTCCACTTT. This codes for CASSYSGPRGSPLHF.